Listed here is a single T cell receptor (beta chain). TCRdb's table, derived via immunoSEQ multiplex PCR, lists solely in-frame clones and lacks some. The sample carries tens of thousands of clones, 75% recorded once. The record originates from a study of STAT5B mutations in CD4+ large granular lymphocyte leukemia. Trimming removed 1 base at V and 0 bases at J, with 10 bases between. Per the germline V gene, CDR1 is LNHDA and CDR2 is SQIVND (reference sequence). The CDR3 runs 16 residues. The chain recombines TRBV19 with TRBJ1-5; no clear D. The TCR originated in a human donor in good health. Material for sequencing was CD4+ T cells from blood buffy coats. CDR3 in DNA: TGTGCCAGTAGTATAGCCGGCAGCCATAGCAATCAGCCCCAGCATTTT. This codes for CASSIAGSHSNQPQHF.